The TCR beta chain described here comes from a study of blood T cell repertoires in COVID-19. About the research overall: The origin of the acute and convalescent COVID-19 samples was the United States, Italy and Spain. Sources were T cells, B-cell-depleted T cells, or PBMCs; the material itself was cDNA or gDNA.

This CDR3 has 16 residues. Germline V gives CDR1 SEHNR, CDR2 FQNEAQ (reference sequence). The trim removed 3 bases at V and 2 bases at J, leaving 4 bases unmatched. In the study's own analysis: Amplified reference gene primers provided the basis for estimating nucleated cell counts. TCRdb's table, derived via immunoSEQ multiplex PCR, lists solely in-frame clones and lacks some. The V and J calls and clone size come from that table; D and trimming were worked out from the DNA. The sample records about 98,000 clones, 82% being singletons. The chain couples TRBV7-9 to TRBJ2-7; 13 positions match TRBD2. Sequencing was performed on peripheral blood. The source is a man in his 70s with active or convalescent COVID-19. The CDR3 region has the DNA TGTGCCAGCAGCTTCCGGACTAGCGGGGGTCCCTACGAGCAGTACTTC. Protein sequence: CASSFRTSGGPYEQYF.